This T cell receptor (beta chain) was sequenced in a study of shared clonotypes between healthy human individuals. Study in general: Three plates were used per donor for CD4 naive, three for CD4 memory, two for CD8 naive and one for CD8 memory.

The CDR3 length is 17 residues. Germline V gene lookup returns CDR1 MDHEN and CDR2 SYDVKM. Trimming took 4 bases from V and 4 from J, leaving 23 bases between them. All of the donors resided in Nashville, Tennessee, and each was a Caucasian adult. Clones were read by immunoSEQ multiplex PCR, and TCRdb kept only the in-frame ones, dropping some. The sample includes over 700,000 clones, 55% to 80% of them seen just once. This rearrangement joins TRBV28 to TRBJ2-7; D is possibly TRBD1 or TRBD2 (6 bases each). The sample taken for sequencing was memory CD4+ T cells sorted from blood. Specified subset: CD45RA-negative fraction. The sequence was obtained from a woman in her 30s in good health. CDR3 in DNA: TGTGCCAGCAGTTCATACGGGAGTCCAGGGGTAGGTTACGAGCAGTACTTC. Translation: CASSSYGSPGVGYEQYF.